This T cell receptor beta chain was documented in a study of shared clonotypes between healthy human individuals. On the study more broadly: CD4 naive and memory got three plates each, CD8 naive two, CD8 memory one.

The V and J ends lost 5 bases and 5 bases, in that order; junction bases with no gene match: 3. CDR3 length equals 14 residues. The germline gives CDR1 LGHNT, CDR2 FRNRAP. Study observations and caveats: Relative to their counterparts shared across all four donors, non-shared clonotypes exhibited diminished generation probabilities.

With respect to this clone: What it recognizes is unknown.

Assay: immunoSEQ multiplex PCR; the TCRdb copy retains only in-frame clones and omits some. The sample holds some 1.5 million clones, approximately 98% seen once. The sequence came from a man aged 25-45 years in good health. The genes are TRBV12-5 and TRBJ2-3, with 11 bases that match TRBD2. The source material was naive CD4+ T cells sorted from blood. As for subset: CD45RA+ positively selected. The CDR3, as DNA: TGTGCTAGTGGTACCGGGACTAGCGGAGATACGCAGTATTTT. It codes for CASGTGTSGDTQYF. Together with reference TRBV12-5 and TRBJ2-3, the CDR3 gives the full variable domain: DARVTQTPRHKVTEMGQEVTMRCQPILGHNTVFWYRQTMMQGLELLAYFRNRAPLDDSGMPKDRFSAEMPDATLATLKIQPSEPRDSAVYFCASGTGTSGDTQYFGPGTRLTVL.